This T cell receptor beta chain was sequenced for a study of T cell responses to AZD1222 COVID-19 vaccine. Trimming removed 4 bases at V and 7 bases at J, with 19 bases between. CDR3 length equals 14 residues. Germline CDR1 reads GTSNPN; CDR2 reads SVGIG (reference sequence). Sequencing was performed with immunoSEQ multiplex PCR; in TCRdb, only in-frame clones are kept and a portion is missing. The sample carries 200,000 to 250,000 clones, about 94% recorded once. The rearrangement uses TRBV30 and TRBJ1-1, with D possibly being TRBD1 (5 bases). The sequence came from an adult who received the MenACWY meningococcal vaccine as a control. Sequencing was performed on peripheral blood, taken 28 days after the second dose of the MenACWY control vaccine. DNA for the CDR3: TGTGCCTGGACTAGGGGAGGGGCAGGAATTGAAGCTTTCTTT. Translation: CAWTRGGAGIEAFF.